A single sample gave rise to the 28 T cell receptor beta chains below, sequenced in a study of cytomegalovirus exposure and HLA in healthy donors. The PCR made use of 60 Vbeta and 13 Jbeta primers. TCRdb keeps only in-frame clones here, not all; method: immunoSEQ multiplex PCR. Of 200,000 or so clones listed, roughly 83% are singletons. The material sequenced was PBMCs. The receptors here all came from a boy aged 10-17 years in good health and CMV-seronegative.

The chain has TRBV7-9 and TRBJ2-3, with 8 nucleotides matching TRBD1. This CDR3 is 14 amino acids long. V shed 5 bases, J shed 2 bases, and the junction held 3 bases outside the gene matches. Germline V lookup: CDR1 SEHNR, CDR2 FQNEAQ (reference sequence). CDR3 in amino acids: CASSMDRVTDTQYF. The CDR3 DNA reads as TGTGCCAGCAGCATGGACAGGGTCACAGATACGCAGTATTTT.

The V and J genes are TRBV30 and TRBJ2-1, with 11 nucleotides matching TRBD2. V gave up 3 bases and J gave up 4 bases; unmatched junction bases: 8. Germline V gene lookup returns CDR1 GTSNPN and CDR2 SVGIG (reference sequence). The CDR3 spans 16 residues. The CDR3 nucleotides read TGTGCCTGGAGACCTAGCGGGAGGAGGCTTTACAATGAGCAGTTCTTC. Its protein is CAWRPSGRRLYNEQFF.

J is TRBJ2-3 and V is TRBV27, with a tentative D call TRBD2 (6 bases). Germline CDR1 MNHEY, CDR2 SMNVEV (reference sequence). The CDR3 contains 15 residues. Trimming took off 6 bases at V and 6 bases at J, with 19 bases between the two ends. DNA of the CDR3: TGTGCCAGCAGCCTTAGGGTATGGGGGGTGGATACGCAGTATTTT. This codes for CASSLRVWGVDTQYF.

This clone was counted only a few times. The rearrangement joins TRBV18 to TRBJ1-5; D gene unclear. Germline loops: CDR1 KGHSH, CDR2 LQKENI. Trimming took off 3 bases at V and 1 base at J, with 10 bases between the two ends. There are 15 residues in the CDR3. DNA for the CDR3: TGTGCCAGCTCACCTGGGGAGAGGAGCAATCAGCCCCAGCATTTT. As protein: CASSPGERSNQPQHF. Full variable domain (rest looked up from reference TRBV18 and TRBJ1-5): NAGVMQNPRHLVRRRGQEARLRCSPMKGHSHVYWYRQLPEEGLKFMVYLQKENIIDESGMPKERFSAEFPKEGPSILRIQQVVRGDSAAYFCASSPGERSNQPQHFGDGTRLSIL.

The V gene is TRBV27, the J gene TRBJ1-1; 9 bases line up with TRBD1. The ends lost 6 bases at V and 2 bases at J; junction bases unmatched: 7. Germline CDR1 and CDR2: MNHEY and SMNVEV (reference sequence). The CDR3 length is 15 residues. CDR3 loop: CASRPRQGVNTEAFF. For the CDR3, the DNA is TGTGCCAGCAGACCTAGACAGGGGGTAAACACTGAAGCTTTCTTT.

This clone was detected only once. This rearrangement joins TRBV6-5 to TRBJ2-5; D unclear. The J call is doubtful: the DNA matches TRBJ2-7 better. This CDR3 is 13 amino acids long. Germline lookup yields CDR1 MNHEY and CDR2 SVGAGI. Here the CDR3 reads CASLSKSSYEQYF. The CDR3 nucleotides read TGTGCCAGCTTGTCAAAGAGCTCCTACGAGCAGTACTTC.

This chain joins TRBV6-5 and TRBJ2-7; TRBD1 might be the D (6 bases). This CDR3 spans 16 amino acids. Per the germline V gene, CDR1 is MNHEY and CDR2 is SVGAGI. Trimming shortened V by 0 bases and J by 2 bases, and 14 bases separated the two germline ends. The CDR3 bases are TGTGCCAGCAGTTACTCTGTGACAGGTTTGACCTACGAGCAGTACTTC. Amino acids: CASSYSVTGLTYEQYF.

The chain links TRBV5-6 to TRBJ1-5; 7 bases align to TRBD1. The CDR3 loop spans 15 amino acids. Germline trimming cut 4 bases from V and 0 bases from J; bases unmatched to any gene: 4. Germline CDR1 reads SGHDT; CDR2 reads YYEEEE. Here the CDR3 DNA reads TGTGCCAGCAGCAAAGACAGGGATAGCAATCAGCCCCAGCATTTT. It yields the protein CASSKDRDSNQPQHF.

This rearrangement joins TRBV27 to TRBJ2-3; weak D call: TRBD1 (6 bases). CDR3 length equals 15 residues. Germline V gene sequence: CDR1 MNHEY, CDR2 SMNVEV (reference sequence). V gave up 0 bases and J gave up 6 bases, with 13 bases separating them. The CDR3: CASSLSRGDKDTQYF. Written as DNA, the CDR3 is TGTGCCAGCAGTTTATCGAGAGGGGACAAGGATACGCAGTATTTT.

This chain uses TRBV5-1 with TRBJ1-2; D gene ambiguous. There are 14 residues in the CDR3. Germline V gene data show CDR1 as SGHRS and CDR2 as YFSETQ. Trimming shortened V by 9 bases and J by 3 bases, and 18 bases separated the two germline ends. CDR3 nucleotides: TGCGCCACCCGGGCGGGGTCTCGTGACTATGGCTACACCTTC. It is translated as CATRAGSRDYGYTF.

CDR3 in DNA: TGTGCCATCAGTGTAGGCGGGGGTAATGAAAAACTGTTTTTT. Translation: CAISVGGGNEKLFF. The V gene is TRBV10-3, the J gene TRBJ1-4; D is perhaps TRBD1 (5 bases). Trimming took 4 bases from V and 4 from J, leaving 10 bases between them. The CDR3 runs to 14 residues. Germline assignment: CDR1 ENHRY and CDR2 SYGVKD.

The V gene is TRBV7-6, the J gene TRBJ1-3, with D possibly matching TRBD1 (5 bases). The CDR3 consists of 15 residues. Germline CDR1 reads SGHVS; CDR2 reads FNYEAQ. V was trimmed by 2 bases and J by 2 bases, leaving 10 bases between them. CDR3: CASSLRDSPGNTIYF. The CDR3 nucleotides are TGTGCCAGCAGCTTAAGAGACAGTCCTGGAAACACCATATATTTT.

The V and J genes are TRBV2 and TRBJ1-6; perhaps TRBD1 as D (5 bases). V lost 6 bases, J lost 3 bases, and 9 bases lay in between. The CDR3 is 14 residues long. CDR1 is SNHLY, CDR2 FYNNEI, per germline. The CDR3 sequence: CASRRQNYNSPLHF. The CDR3 DNA reads as TGTGCCAGCAGAAGACAGAACTATAATTCACCCCTCCACTTT.

This sequence joins TRBV7-2 and TRBJ1-1, with 10 nucleotides matching TRBD1. The CDR3 has 14 residues. V trimming: 3 bases; J trimming: 4 bases; junction bases outside the gene matches: 2. The V gene's germline CDR1 is SGHTA and CDR2 FQGNSA. The CDR3 DNA sequence: TGTGCCAGCAGCTTGCGGACAGGGGGCACTGAAGCTTTCTTT. It codes for CASSLRTGGTEAFF.

The V gene is TRBV19, the J gene TRBJ2-1; 13 nucleotides match TRBD2. The CDR3 has 17 amino acids. CDR1 LNHDA and CDR2 SQIVND come from the germline V gene (reference sequence). The junction had 15 bases not matched to a gene; V was cut back by 6 bases and J by 10 bases. The chain's CDR3 is CASSPVLAGGPGGEQFF. The CDR3, as DNA: TGTGCCAGTAGCCCCGTACTAGCGGGAGGGCCTGGGGGAGAGCAGTTCTTC. Supplemented by reference TRBV19 and TRBJ2-1, the full variable domain reads DGGITQSPKYLFRKEGQNVTLSCEQNLNHDAMYWYRQDPGQGLRLIYYSQIVNDFQKGDIAEGYSVSREKKESFPLTVTSAQKNPTAFYLCASSPVLAGGPGGEQFFGPGTRLTVL.

The chain links TRBV27 to TRBJ2-2, with 7 positions matching TRBD1. This CDR3 has 15 amino acids. CDR1 and CDR2 (germline): MNHEY, SMNVEV (reference sequence). J lost 7 bases, V lost 1 base, and 6 bases had no gene match. CDR3 nucleotide sequence: TGTGCCAGCAGTTTATTCCGGACAGGTTACGGGGAGCTGTTTTTT. Its protein product is CASSLFRTGYGELFF.

This chain uses TRBV7-2 with TRBJ2-7, with TRBD2 identical over 9 bases. This CDR3 spans 17 amino acids. Germline CDR1 reads SGHTA; CDR2 reads FQGNSA. After removal of 5 bases from V and 2 bases from J, the junction contained 13 bases not matched to a gene. The CDR3 is CASSPPRGLAGTYEQYF. The CDR3 DNA sequence: TGTGCCAGCAGCCCTCCCCGTGGGCTAGCGGGAACCTACGAGCAGTACTTC.

This clone was counted once. This rearrangement joins TRBV19 to TRBJ1-1; D uncertain. V was clipped by 5 bases and J by 4 bases, with 11 bases between them. The CDR3 spans 13 residues. Germline assignment: CDR1 LNHDA and CDR2 SQIVND (reference sequence). Here the CDR3 DNA reads TGTGCCAGTAGTTCCCGGGGTACCACTGAAGCTTTCTTT. As protein: CASSSRGTTEAFF. The variable domain in full, with the rest retrieved from reference TRBV19 and TRBJ1-1, is DGGITQSPKYLFRKEGQNVTLSCEQNLNHDAMYWYRQDPGQGLRLIYYSQIVNDFQKGDIAEGYSVSREKKESFPLTVTSAQKNPTAFYLCASSSRGTTEAFFGQGTRLTVV.

The V gene is TRBV4-2, the J gene TRBJ2-7; 10 bases are shared with TRBD2. The trim removed 4 bases at V and 0 bases at J, leaving 6 bases unmatched. The CDR3 spans 16 residues. Germline V CDR1 and CDR2: LGHNA, YNFKEQ. CDR3 loop: CASSPGLAENSYEQYF. In nucleotides, the CDR3 is TGTGCCAGCAGCCCCGGACTAGCGGAAAACTCCTACGAGCAGTACTTC.

The sample holds one count of this clone. V is TRBV7-2 and J is TRBJ1-1; TRBD1 agrees at 8 bases. V shed 1 base, J shed 4 bases, and the junction held 11 bases outside the gene matches. The CDR3 has 17 residues. Germline CDR1 is SGHTA and CDR2 is FQGNSA. CDR3 residues: CASSLVAGGAWVTEAFF. CDR3 DNA sequence: TGTGCCAGCAGCTTAGTGGCAGGGGGCGCATGGGTCACTGAAGCTTTCTTT.

This clone was observed a few times. The chain joins TRBV6-5 to TRBJ1-1; D unclear. CDR1 is MNHEY, CDR2 SVGAGI, per germline. This CDR3 is 12 amino acids long. V lost 0 bases and J lost 7, with 6 bases in between. CDR3 sequence: CASSYSVGEAFF. CDR3 DNA: TGTGCCAGCAGTTACTCAGTCGGTGAAGCTTTCTTT.

This chain joins TRBV28 and TRBJ2-1; maybe TRBD2 (6 bases). Trimming stripped 4 bases from V and 7 bases from J, with 14 bases between. Germline lookup yields CDR1 MDHEN and CDR2 SYDVKM. This CDR3 has 14 residues. The CDR3 nucleotides read TGTGCCAGCAGTTCCACTTTGACTAGTAATGAGCAGTTCTTC. Encoded protein: CASSSTLTSNEQFF.

The chain carries TRBV5-1 and TRBJ2-2; 12 bases map to TRBD2. CDR1 is SGHRS and CDR2 is YFSETQ in the germline V gene. V lost 0 bases and J lost 1; bases outside the gene matches: 1. The length of the CDR3 is 17 residues. The CDR3 nucleotides read TGCGCCAGCAGCTTGGTACTAGCGGGAGGGAACACCGGGGAGCTGTTTTTT. This gives the protein CASSLVLAGGNTGELFF.

The J gene is TRBJ2-7, the V gene TRBV13; 8 bases map to TRBD2. Germline V lookup: CDR1 PRHDT, CDR2 FYEKMQ (reference sequence). Trimming at V came to 4 bases and at J to 5 bases, leaving 19 bases not matched to a gene. This CDR3 has 18 residues. Here the CDR3 reads CASSYRGGGSSYFHEQYF. The CDR3 DNA reads as TGTGCCAGCAGCTACCGGGGGGGAGGGAGTAGCTACTTCCACGAGCAGTACTTC.

This chain links TRBV9 with TRBJ2-5; 15 bases map to TRBD2. CDR1 and CDR2 from the germline V gene are SGDLS and YYNGEE. Unmatched junction bases numbered 6, after V lost 4 bases and J lost 5 bases. The CDR3 runs 16 residues. The CDR3 reads CASSRTSGGATETQYF. The CDR3 DNA follows: TGTGCCAGCAGCAGGACTAGCGGGGGGGCAACGGAGACCCAGTACTTC. Looking up the rest from reference TRBV9 and TRBJ2-5 gives the full variable domain: DSGVTQTPKHLITATGQRVTLRCSPRSGDLSVYWYQQSLDQGLQFLIQYYNGEERAKGNILERFSAQQFPDLHSELNLSSLELGDSALYFCASSRTSGGATETQYFGPGTRLLVL.

This chain links TRBV5-1 with TRBJ2-7, with 8 nucleotides matching TRBD2. V dropped 1 base and J dropped 1; count of bases not matched to a gene: 13. Germline CDR1 and CDR2: SGHRS and YFSETQ. CDR3 length: 18 residues. CDR3 loop: CASSLYLFAGGGSYEQYF. DNA for the CDR3: TGCGCCAGCAGCTTGTATTTGTTTGCGGGAGGTGGATCCTACGAGCAGTACTTC.

The CDR3 nucleotides are TGTGCCAGCAGCTTAGTTGGGGGGACAGGGATGGTGGATACGCAGTATTTT. It specifies CASSLVGGTGMVDTQYF. V and J are TRBV7-2 and TRBJ2-3, with TRBD1 matching over 9 bases. The CDR3 has 17 amino acids. V gave up 1 base and J gave up 6 bases; unmatched junction bases: 11. CDR1 and CDR2 from the germline V gene are SGHTA and FQGNSA.

This clone was recorded at least ten times. Other nucleotide sequences from this sample produce the same CDR3. The V call is TRBV6-1, the J call TRBJ2-1, with TRBD2 identical over 12 bases. The V segment lost 2 bases and the J segment 4 bases; nucleotides outside the gene matches: 0. Germline V gene sequence: CDR1 MNHNS, CDR2 SASEGT. The CDR3 is 15 amino acids. The CDR3 spells CASSELAGGYNEQFF. For the CDR3, the DNA is TGTGCCAGCAGTGAACTAGCGGGGGGGTACAATGAGCAGTTCTTC.